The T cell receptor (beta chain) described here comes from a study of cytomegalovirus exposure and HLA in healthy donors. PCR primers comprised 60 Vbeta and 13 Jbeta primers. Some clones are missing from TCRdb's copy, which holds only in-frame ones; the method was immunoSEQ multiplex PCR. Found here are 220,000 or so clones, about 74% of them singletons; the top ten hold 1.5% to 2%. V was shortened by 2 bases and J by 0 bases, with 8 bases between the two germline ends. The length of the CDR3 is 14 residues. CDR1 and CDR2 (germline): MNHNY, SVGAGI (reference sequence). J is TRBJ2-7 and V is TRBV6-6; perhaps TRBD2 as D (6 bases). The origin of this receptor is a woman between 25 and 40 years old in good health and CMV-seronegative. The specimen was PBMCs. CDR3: CASSYRDFSYEQYF. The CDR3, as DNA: TGTGCCAGCAGTTACCGGGACTTCTCCTACGAGCAGTACTTC.